The source of this T cell receptor (beta chain) is a study of blood T cell repertoires in COVID-19. TCRdb keeps only in-frame clones here, not all; method: immunoSEQ multiplex PCR. The sample consists of around 250,000 clones, around 88% of them appearing once. Germline V lookup: CDR1 KGHDR, CDR2 SFDVKD. The CDR3 length is 14 residues. Germline trimming cut 3 bases from V and 7 bases from J; bases unmatched to any gene: 7. The sequenced sample was PBMCs or T cells enriched from blood (not recorded which). The sequence was obtained from a woman aged 25 to 39 who had recovered from COVID-19. The chain uses TRBV24-1 and TRBJ2-7; 8 nucleotides align to TRBD1. CDR3 in amino acids: CATSDRQGAREQYF. CDR3 DNA sequence: TGTGCCACCAGTGATCGCCAGGGGGCACGGGAGCAGTACTTC.